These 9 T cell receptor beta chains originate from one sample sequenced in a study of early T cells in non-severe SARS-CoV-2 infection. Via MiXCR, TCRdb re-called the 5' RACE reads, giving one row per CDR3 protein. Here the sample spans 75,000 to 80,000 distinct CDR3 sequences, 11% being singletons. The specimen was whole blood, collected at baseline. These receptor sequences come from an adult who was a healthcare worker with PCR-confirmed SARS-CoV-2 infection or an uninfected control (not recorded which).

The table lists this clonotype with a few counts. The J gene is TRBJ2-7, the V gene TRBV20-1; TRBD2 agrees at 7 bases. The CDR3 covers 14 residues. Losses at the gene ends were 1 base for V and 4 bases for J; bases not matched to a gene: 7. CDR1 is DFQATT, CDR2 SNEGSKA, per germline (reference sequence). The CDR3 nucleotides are TGCAGTGCTAGAGGCGGGGGAGATTTTTACGAGCAGTACTTC. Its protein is CSARGGGDFYEQYF.

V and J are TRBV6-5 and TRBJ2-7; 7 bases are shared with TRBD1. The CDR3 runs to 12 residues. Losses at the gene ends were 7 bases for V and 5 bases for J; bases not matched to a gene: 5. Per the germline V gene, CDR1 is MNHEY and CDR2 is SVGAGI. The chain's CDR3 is CASTSTGDEQYF. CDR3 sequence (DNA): TGTGCCAGCACCTCTACAGGGGACGAGCAGTACTTC.

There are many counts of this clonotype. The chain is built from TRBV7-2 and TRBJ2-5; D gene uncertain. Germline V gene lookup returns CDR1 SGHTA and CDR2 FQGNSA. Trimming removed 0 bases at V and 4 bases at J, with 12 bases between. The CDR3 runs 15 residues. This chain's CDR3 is CASSLARSSGETQYF. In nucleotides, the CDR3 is TGTGCCAGCAGCTTAGCGAGGAGCTCGGGAGAGACCCAGTACTTC.

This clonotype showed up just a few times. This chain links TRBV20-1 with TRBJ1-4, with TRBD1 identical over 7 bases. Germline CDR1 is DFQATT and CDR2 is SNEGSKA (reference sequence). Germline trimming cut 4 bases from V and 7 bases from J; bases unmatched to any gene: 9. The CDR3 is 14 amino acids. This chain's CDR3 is CSANPRRGREKLFF. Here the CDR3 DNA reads TGCAGTGCTAATCCCCGTAGGGGGCGTGAAAAACTGTTTTTT.

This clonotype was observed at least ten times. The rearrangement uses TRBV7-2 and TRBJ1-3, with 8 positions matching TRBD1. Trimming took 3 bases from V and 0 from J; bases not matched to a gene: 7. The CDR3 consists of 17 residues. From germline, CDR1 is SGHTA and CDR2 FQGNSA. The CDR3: CASSLVPTGGSGNTIYF. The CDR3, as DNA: TGTGCCAGCAGCTTGGTCCCCACAGGGGGCTCTGGAAACACCATATATTTT.

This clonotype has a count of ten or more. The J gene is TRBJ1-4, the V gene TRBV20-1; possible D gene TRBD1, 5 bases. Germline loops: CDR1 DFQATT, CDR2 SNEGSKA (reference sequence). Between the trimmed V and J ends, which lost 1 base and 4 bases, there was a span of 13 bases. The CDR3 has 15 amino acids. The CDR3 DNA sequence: TGCAGTGCTAGAGCGTTCGGGGCCCTTAATGAAAAACTGTTTTTT. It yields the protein CSARAFGALNEKLFF.

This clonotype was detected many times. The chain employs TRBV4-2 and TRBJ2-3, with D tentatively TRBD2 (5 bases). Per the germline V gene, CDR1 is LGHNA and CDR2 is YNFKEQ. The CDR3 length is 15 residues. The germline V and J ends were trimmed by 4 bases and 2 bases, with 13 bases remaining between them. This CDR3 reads CASSPSSGDTDTQYF. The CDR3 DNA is TGTGCCAGCAGCCCAAGCAGCGGTGACACAGATACGCAGTATTTT.

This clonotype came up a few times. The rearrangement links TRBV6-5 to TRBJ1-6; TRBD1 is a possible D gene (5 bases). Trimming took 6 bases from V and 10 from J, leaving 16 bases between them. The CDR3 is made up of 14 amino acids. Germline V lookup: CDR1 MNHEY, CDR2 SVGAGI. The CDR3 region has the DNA TGTGCCAGCAGCGACTCCGCGGGGGGATCACCCCTCCACTTT. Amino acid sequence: CASSDSAGGSPLHF.

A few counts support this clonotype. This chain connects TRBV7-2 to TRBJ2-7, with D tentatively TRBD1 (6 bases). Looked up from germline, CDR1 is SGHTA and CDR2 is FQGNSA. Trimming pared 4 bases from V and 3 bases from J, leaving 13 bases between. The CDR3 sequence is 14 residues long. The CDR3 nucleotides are TGTGCCAGCAGCTCCCCAGGGGCTCTCTACGAGCAGTACTTC. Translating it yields CASSSPGALYEQYF.